One and the same sample provided the 27 T cell receptor beta chains below, sequenced in a study of T cell repertoires in cytomegalovirus infection. In TCRdb, the reads were re-called with MiXCR into one record per CDR3 protein. The data contain roughly 500,000 distinct CDR3 sequences, approximately 15% of them seen just once; the ten biggest clones take up 20% to 30%. Sequencing input: CD8+ T cells from PBMCs. The receptors were gathered from a human donor in good health (CMV status not recorded). Some clones in this sample may be carry-over from other donors' samples.

This clonotype was seen once. The junction shows a germline mismatch at one end, possibly a read error. This chain links TRBV5-6 with TRBJ1-5; no definite D call. Germline assignment: CDR1 SGHDT and CDR2 YYEEEE. This CDR3 has 13 amino acids. DNA of the CDR3: TGTGCCGGCAGCTTGGCCAGCAATCAGCCCCAGCATTTT. It encodes CAGSLASNQPQHF.

This clonotype was recorded a few times. This sequence joins TRBV27 and TRBJ2-3; D is ambiguous. V was cut by 4 bases and J by 5 bases, with 16 bases left in between. The CDR3 runs to 15 residues. Germline V gives CDR1 MNHEY, CDR2 SMNVEV (reference sequence). The CDR3 reads CASSSTIGRRDTQYF. CDR3 DNA: TGTGCCAGCAGTTCCACAATTGGGCGACGAGATACGCAGTATTTT.

The V gene is TRBV25-1, the J gene TRBJ1-2; possibly TRBD1 for D (6 bases). Germline V gene data show CDR1 as MGHDK and CDR2 as SYGVNS. The CDR3 is 13 residues long. Trimming cost V 6 bases and J 6 bases, with 14 bases left between them. In nucleotides, the CDR3 is TGTGCCAGCAGCAGGGGCGCAGACCATGGCTACACCTTC. Protein sequence: CASSRGADHGYTF.

This clonotype was counted many times. The V gene is TRBV6-1, the J gene TRBJ2-1, with no clear D. The CDR3 spans 14 residues. The germline CDR1 and CDR2 sequences are MNHNS and SASEGT. V gave up 6 bases and J gave up 0 bases, with 9 bases separating them. The CDR3 nucleotides read TGTGCCAGCAGGGACCAAGACTCCTACAATGAGCAGTTCTTC. It specifies CASRDQDSYNEQFF.

Details on this clonotype: This CDR3 is missing its conserved last phenylalanine or tryptophan, likely due to a read error. The chain couples TRBV7-9 to TRBJ2-6; 10 positions match TRBD1. CDR3 size: 18 residues. CDR1 is SEHNR and CDR2 is FQNEAQ in the germline V gene (reference sequence). The CDR3 is CASSAETGGSPGSNVLTL. CDR3 nucleotide sequence: TGTGCCAGCAGCGCGGAGACAGGGGGCAGCCCTGGGTCCAACGTCCTGACTTTA.

Of note for this clonotype: Since no conserved phenylalanine or tryptophan closes the CDR3, a read error is the likely cause. The chain has TRBV5-1 and TRBJ1-1; D remains unclear. V lost 0 bases and J 3 bases, leaving 21 bases between the germline ends. This CDR3 comprises 18 residues. Germline assignment: CDR1 SGHRS and CDR2 YFSETQ. The CDR3 bases are TGCGCCAGCAGCTTGGGGGGTGTGGAGGCAGAGACGTACACTGAAGCTTTCTAT. Its translation: CASSLGGVEAETYTEAFY.

This clonotype was picked up many times. This chain connects TRBV6-5 to TRBJ1-2; D is ambiguous. Trimming removed 2 bases from V and 8 bases from J, with 9 bases in between. The CDR3 is made up of 12 amino acids. Germline CDR1 MNHEY, CDR2 SVGAGI. CDR3 amino acids: CASSYPTGGYTF. CDR3 coding DNA: TGTGCCAGCAGTTACCCGACTGGGGGCTACACCTTC.

The chain links TRBV7-9 to TRBJ2-2; 8 bases align to TRBD1. The CDR3 loop spans 16 amino acids. Germline assignment: CDR1 SEHNR and CDR2 FQNEAQ (reference sequence). J lost 4 bases, V lost 5 bases, and 9 bases had no gene match. The CDR3 nucleotides read TGTGCCAGCAGCAGGGGATCACAGGGGGGCACCGGGGAGCTGTTTTTT. This translates into CASSRGSQGGTGELFF.

This clonotype was observed a handful of times. The chain recombines TRBV6-1 with TRBJ1-5; 7 bases are shared with TRBD1. The CDR3 spans 15 residues. After removal of 7 bases from V and 1 base from J, the junction contained 7 bases not matched to a gene. CDR1 MNHNS and CDR2 SASEGT come from the germline V gene. CDR3 DNA sequence: TGTGCCAGCACCTCCGGACAGGACAGCAATCAGCCCCAGCATTTT. Translation gives CASTSGQDSNQPQHF.

In this sample, this clonotype turned up many times. This chain connects TRBV7-9 to TRBJ1-1; D gene uncertain. CDR3 length: 13 residues. With 4 bases removed from V and 6 bases from J, the gap between germline ends came to 12 bases. Germline V gives CDR1 SEHNR, CDR2 FQNEAQ (reference sequence). This CDR3 is CASSSAEAAEAFF. DNA of the CDR3: TGTGCCAGCAGCTCAGCGGAGGCTGCTGAAGCTTTCTTT.

Many counts were recorded for this clonotype. The chain is built from TRBV7-6 and TRBJ2-7; 7 bases map to TRBD2. V shed 5 bases and J 0 bases; nucleotides not matched to a gene: 4. Per germline, CDR1 SGHVS and CDR2 FNYEAQ. The CDR3 length is 14 residues. The CDR3 DNA reads TGTGCCAGCAGCCCGGGCGGGAGCTCCTACGAGCAGTACTTC. It encodes CASSPGGSSYEQYF.

This clonotype came up many times. The CDR3 sequence is CASSYSSQGVDTIYF. In DNA, the CDR3 is TGTGCCAGCAGTTACTCGTCCCAGGGAGTAGACACCATATATTTT. The chain joins TRBV6-5 to TRBJ1-3, with D possibly TRBD1 on 5 matching bases. V was trimmed by 0 bases and J by 8 bases, leaving 14 bases between them. The CDR3 covers 15 residues. CDR1 is MNHEY and CDR2 is SVGAGI in the germline V gene.

The chain links TRBV5-1 to TRBJ2-3, with 9 bases that match TRBD1. The CDR3 length is 16 residues. The V and J ends lost 1 base and 6 bases, in that order; junction bases with no gene match: 9. Germline CDR1 and CDR2: SGHRS and YFSETQ. The CDR3 nucleotides read TGCGCCAGCAGCTTGCGGGACAGGGACAGTAGGGATACGCAGTATTTT. It encodes CASSLRDRDSRDTQYF.

V is TRBV19 and J is TRBJ2-1; the match to TRBD2 covers 8 bases. Germline CDR1 LNHDA, CDR2 SQIVND (reference sequence). CDR3 size: 15 residues. With V trimmed by 4 bases and J by 9 bases, 11 bases remained unmatched. CDR3 sequence: CASSNLGTRISEQFF. CDR3 DNA sequence: TGTGCCAGTAGTAACCTCGGGACTAGAATCAGTGAGCAGTTCTTC.

This clonotype was recorded at least ten times. The chain carries TRBV7-9 and TRBJ2-1, with a tentative D call TRBD1 (5 bases). V lost 5 bases and J lost 4, with 21 bases in between. Germline CDR1 and CDR2: SEHNR and FQNEAQ (reference sequence). This CDR3 contains 17 residues. The CDR3 spells CASSPPRLGALYNEQFF. The CDR3 DNA reads TGTGCCAGCAGCCCCCCTCGGTTAGGGGCGCTATACAATGAGCAGTTCTTC.

This rearrangement joins TRBV7-9 to TRBJ1-4, with 9 positions matching TRBD1. With V trimmed by 5 bases and J by 7 bases, 5 bases remained unmatched. This CDR3 is 14 amino acids long. CDR1 is SEHNR and CDR2 is FQNEAQ in the germline V gene (reference sequence). The CDR3 spells CASSKQGAGEKLFF. Here the CDR3 DNA reads TGTGCCAGCAGCAAACAGGGGGCAGGTGAAAAACTGTTTTTT. The full variable domain, rest sourced from reference TRBV7-9 and TRBJ1-4, is DTGVSQNPRHKITKRGQNVTFRCDPISEHNRLYWYRQTLGQGPEFLTYFQNEAQLEKSRLLSDRFSAERPKGSFSTLEIQRTEQGDSAMYLCASSKQGAGEKLFFGSGTQLSVL.

Many counts were recorded for this clonotype. In DNA, the CDR3 is TGTGCCAGCAGTTGGCCTAGTGGTTATACTGAGCAGTTCTTC. Translation gives CASSWPSGYTEQFF. The chain is built from TRBV6-2 or TRBV6-3 and TRBJ2-1; D uncertain. Germline V CDR1 and CDR2: MNHEY, SVGEGT. The germline V and J ends were trimmed by 4 bases and 9 bases, with 16 bases remaining between them. CDR3 size: 14 residues.

V is TRBV19 and J is TRBJ1-1, with TRBD1 identical over 9 bases. The V and J ends lost 5 bases and 5 bases, in that order; junction bases with no gene match: 12. CDR3 size: 16 residues. CDR1 and CDR2 from the germline V gene are LNHDA and SQIVND (reference sequence). In nucleotides, the CDR3 is TGTGCCAGTAGTCCCCTAGCTTGGGACAGGGTTACTGAAGCTTTCTTT. Translation gives CASSPLAWDRVTEAFF.

This clonotype occurred a few times. The rearrangement uses TRBV6-6 and TRBJ1-2; 7 nucleotides line up with TRBD1. The CDR3 runs to 13 residues. V was clipped by 7 bases and J by 2 bases; unmatched bases: 4. Per germline, CDR1 MNHNY and CDR2 SVGAGI (reference sequence). CDR3 in amino acids: CASIQGKNYGYTF. The CDR3 nucleotides are TGTGCCAGCATACAGGGGAAGAACTATGGCTACACCTTC.

This clonotype showed up many times. The V and J genes are TRBV4-1 and TRBJ2-1; 9 bases agree with TRBD2. The CDR3 covers 16 residues. Germline values: CDR1 MGHRA, CDR2 YSYEKL. The V segment lost 0 bases and the J segment 7 bases; nucleotides outside the gene matches: 7. The CDR3 is CASSQEGLAGRNEQFF. The CDR3 region has the DNA TGCGCCAGCAGCCAAGAAGGCCTAGCGGGGAGAAATGAGCAGTTCTTC.

The chain uses TRBV7-9 and TRBJ2-3, with no clear D. The ends were cut back, 0 bases at V and 1 base at J, with 11 bases in the middle. Per the germline V gene, CDR1 is SEHNR and CDR2 is FQNEAQ (reference sequence). There are 16 residues in the CDR3. CDR3 in amino acids: CASSLARQLGTDTQYF. The CDR3 nucleotides read TGTGCCAGCAGCTTAGCCCGCCAACTGGGCACAGATACGCAGTATTTT.

The rearrangement joins TRBV27 to TRBJ1-1, with D unresolved. CDR1 and CDR2 from the germline V gene are MNHEY and SMNVEV (reference sequence). This CDR3 contains 11 residues. V dropped 3 bases and J dropped 11 bases, with 10 bases sitting between them. CDR3 residues: CASSFGQDAFF. CDR3 coding DNA: TGTGCCAGCAGTTTCGGGCAGGACGCTTTCTTT.

This clonotype was observed at least ten times. This chain joins TRBV10-3 and TRBJ2-3; no reliable D call. Germline V gene sequence: CDR1 ENHRY, CDR2 SYGVKD. V lost 5 bases to trimming and J lost 1 base, with 7 bases between them. The CDR3 is 13 residues long. In DNA form, the CDR3 reads TGTGCCATCAGTTATGGGGGCACAGATACGCAGTATTTT. Protein product: CAISYGGTDTQYF.

The chain employs TRBV29-1 and TRBJ1-5; D unclear. V was cut by 2 bases and J by 0 bases, with 14 bases left in between. Germline V gene sequence: CDR1 SQVTM, CDR2 ANQGSEA. The CDR3 is 16 residues long. The CDR3 sequence is CSVETTRGYSNQPQHF. The CDR3 region has the DNA TGCAGCGTTGAAACGACGAGAGGATATAGCAATCAGCCCCAGCATTTT.

In this sample, this clonotype turned up many times. V gene TRBV7-9 combines with J gene TRBJ2-1; the match to TRBD2 covers 7 bases. The CDR3 has 14 amino acids. J was trimmed by 4 bases and V by 5 bases; bases with no gene match: 5. Germline V gives CDR1 SEHNR, CDR2 FQNEAQ (reference sequence). For the CDR3, the DNA is TGTGCCAGCAGCGCGGGAGCGGCGTACAATGAGCAGTTCTTC. Encoded protein: CASSAGAAYNEQFF. Together with reference TRBV7-9 and TRBJ2-1, the CDR3 gives the full variable domain: DTGVSQNPRHKITKRGQNVTFRCDPISEHNRLYWYRQTLGQGPEFLTYFQNEAQLEKSRLLSDRFSAERPKGSFSTLEIQRTEQGDSAMYLCASSAGAAYNEQFFGPGTRLTVL.

The table lists this clonotype with many counts. The V gene is TRBV6-1, the J gene TRBJ1-6; 9 nucleotides align to TRBD1. Trimming took 3 bases from V and 10 from J; bases not matched to a gene: 4. This CDR3 is built from 14 residues. CDR1 is MNHNS and CDR2 is SASEGT in the germline V gene. The CDR3 reads CASSEDRGRSPLHF. CDR3 in DNA: TGTGCCAGCAGTGAGGACAGGGGTCGGTCACCCCTCCACTTT.

This clonotype occurred a few times. The gene calls are TRBV19 and TRBJ1-2; TRBD1 agrees at 8 bases. Looked up from germline, CDR1 is LNHDA and CDR2 is SQIVND (reference sequence). Unmatched junction bases numbered 7, after V lost 3 bases and J lost 4 bases. The CDR3 length is 15 residues. DNA of the CDR3: TGTGCCAGTAGTATGTCCTCGACAGGGGTCTATGGCTACACCTTC. This translates into CASSMSSTGVYGYTF.